Listed below are T cell receptor beta chains from one sample, sequenced in a study of low-dose radiotherapy and immunotherapy resistance in tumors. TCRdb re-analysed the reads in MiXCR, keeping a single row per CDR3 protein. The table records approximately 89,000 distinct CDR3 sequences, over 15% of them present only once. The sample consisted of PBMCs, taken before treatment. Receptors originate from a male donor with prostate cancer. Each CDR3 is given with its conserved first and last residue. The D gene is left open where the match is weak. Not every row has a clone size; where given, it reads once, few, many or a size class.

V	size	D	J	CDR3	DNA
TRBV12-5	many	-	TRBJ2-2	CASGLVVTGELFF	TGTGCTAGTGGTTTGGTGGTCACCGGGGAGCTGTTTTTT
TRBV15	many	-	TRBJ2-7	CATSRDRRSYEQYF	TGTGCCACCAGCAGAGATAGGAGGTCCTACGAGCAGTACTTC
TRBV11-3	many	TRBD2	TRBJ2-7	CASSATAGGTSNEQYF	TGTGCCAGCAGCGCGACAGCGGGGGGAACTTCCAACGAGCAGTACTTC
TRBV20-1	many	-	TRBJ2-3	CSAMPHGSEDTQYF	TGCAGTGCTATGCCCCACGGGAGTGAAGATACGCAGTATTTT
TRBV9	many	-	TRBJ2-2	CASSVGAGTGELFF	TGTGCCAGCAGCGTAGGGGCAGGTACCGGGGAGCTGTTTTTT
TRBV27	many	-	TRBJ2-5	CASSPGWRQETQYF	TGTGCCAGCAGTCCCGGATGGAGGCAAGAGACCCAGTACTTC
TRBV27	many	TRBD1	TRBJ2-7	CASSQGTGGSYEQYF	TGTGCCAGCAGTCAGGGGACAGGGGGTTCCTACGAGCAGTACTTC
TRBV29-1	few	-	TRBJ1-2	CSVDASDYGYTF	TGCAGCGTTGATGCCTCGGACTATGGCTACACCTTC
TRBV9	-	TRBD1	TRBJ1-5	CASSAAGTGPQPQHF	TGTGCCAGCAGCGCCGCCGGGACAGGTCCTCAGCCCCAGCATTTT
TRBV5-5	many	-	TRBJ1-5	CASSLIPGGNQPQHF	TGCGCCAGCAGCTTGATTCCCGGTGGCAATCAGCCCCAGCATTTT
TRBV25-1	-	-	TRBJ2-1	CASSEGDYEQFF	TGTGCCAGCAGTGAAGGGGACTATGAGCAGTTCTTC
TRBV6-1	few	-	TRBJ2-7	CASSVRTSYEQYF	TGTGCCAGCAGTGTTAGGACCTCCTACGAGCAGTACTTC
TRBV6-2/TRBV6-3	many	-	TRBJ2-2	CASSYVNEGTGELFF	TGTGCCAGCAGTTACGTGAATGAGGGGACCGGGGAGCTGTTTTTT
TRBV7-9	many	TRBD1	TRBJ1-2	CASSLSVGTGSGGYTF	TGTGCCAGCAGCTTATCCGTCGGGACAGGGTCGGGTGGCTACACCTTC
TRBV27	many	TRBD2	TRBJ2-1	CATGGGGGYNEQFF	TGTGCCACTGGGGGCGGGGGGGGCTACAATGAGCAGTTCTTC
TRBV20-1	many	TRBD1	TRBJ2-3	CSAPWWDSGTDTQYF	TGCAGTGCTCCTTGGTGGGACAGCGGCACAGATACGCAGTATTTT
TRBV11-2	many	TRBD1	TRBJ2-1	CASLRRDRGLGEQFF	TGTGCCAGCCTCCGGCGGGACAGGGGGCTAGGGGAGCAGTTCTTC
TRBV10-3	many	TRBD2	TRBJ2-5	CATAGTSLGETQYF	TGTGCCACCGCTGGGACTAGCCTCGGGGAGACCCAGTACTTC
TRBV3-1	many	-	TRBJ2-6	CASSPLRRSGANVLTF	TGTGCCAGCAGCCCTTTACGGAGATCTGGGGCCAACGTCCTGACTTTC
TRBV29-1	many	TRBD2	TRBJ2-1	CSVAGGQDYEQFF	TGCAGCGTTGCGGGGGGGCAAGACTATGAGCAGTTCTTC
TRBV4-3	many	TRBD2	TRBJ2-2	CASSQDRGGRTGELFF	TGCGCCAGCAGCCAAGACCGGGGAGGGAGGACCGGGGAGCTGTTTTTT
TRBV6-2/TRBV6-3	many	TRBD2	TRBJ2-2	CASKVLAGGTGELFF	TGTGCCAGCAAGGTACTAGCGGGAGGCACCGGGGAGCTGTTTTTT
TRBV6-5	few	TRBD2	TRBJ2-7	CASSYTHRPGTSDLYEQYF	TGTGCCAGCAGTTACACACACCGGCCCGGGACTAGCGACCTCTACGAGCAGTACTTC
TRBV20-1	many	TRBD2	TRBJ2-5	CSAVSGSRETQYF	TGCAGTGCCGTTAGCGGGAGTAGAGAGACCCAGTACTTC
TRBV24-1	many	-	TRBJ1-5	CATSDPNQPQHF	TGTGCCACCAGTGATCCCAATCAGCCCCAGCATTTT
TRBV25-1	few	-	TRBJ2-6	CASSDSTGGSGANVLTF	TGTGCCAGCAGTGATTCGACAGGAGGCTCTGGGGCCAACGTCCTGACTTTC
TRBV9	many	-	TRBJ2-7	CASSVDPGNYEQYF	TGTGCCAGCAGCGTAGATCCAGGGAATTACGAGCAGTACTTC
TRBV7-8	many	TRBD1	TRBJ2-5	CASSPRTGQETQYF	TGTGCCAGCAGCCCTAGGACAGGCCAAGAGACCCAGTACTTC
TRBV12-3/TRBV12-4	many	-	TRBJ1-5	CASSFAGSTQPQHF	TGTGCCAGCAGTTTTGCAGGATCCACGCAGCCCCAGCATTTT
TRBV4-1	many	TRBD2	TRBJ2-1	CASSQLVAGGVSSYNEQFF	TGCGCCAGCAGCCAGTTGGTAGCGGGAGGGGTTAGCTCCTACAATGAGCAGTTCTTC
TRBV19	many	-	TRBJ1-1	CASSMGGRGNTEAFF	TGTGCCAGTAGTATGGGGGGGCGGGGGAACACTGAAGCTTTCTTT
TRBV18	few	-	TRBJ1-1	CASSPRGAAVFF	TGTGCCAGCTCACCAAGAGGGGCGGCGGTCTTCTTT
TRBV19	many	-	TRBJ2-2	CASRPGRTVANTGELFF	TGTGCCAGTAGGCCAGGGAGAACCGTTGCGAACACCGGGGAGCTGTTTTTT
TRBV20-1	many	TRBD1	TRBJ2-7	CSARDRDRLSYEQYF	TGCAGTGCTAGAGACCGGGACAGGCTCTCCTACGAGCAGTACTTC
TRBV4-3	many	-	TRBJ1-2	CARIDSSNYGYTF	TGCGCCAGGATCGACAGTTCTAACTATGGCTACACCTTC
TRBV2	many	TRBD1	TRBJ1-4	CASRRDDRVPSEKLFF	TGTGCCAGCAGACGCGACGACAGGGTCCCTTCCGAAAAACTGTTTTTT
TRBV3-1	many	TRBD2	TRBJ2-3	CASSQVLAARTDTQYF	TGTGCCAGCAGCCAAGTGCTAGCGGCCCGCACAGATACGCAGTATTTT
TRBV5-6	many	TRBD1	TRBJ2-1	CASTKDRVFNEQFF	TGTGCCAGCACCAAGGACAGGGTCTTCAATGAGCAGTTCTTC
TRBV15	many	-	TRBJ2-5	CATSRDPSGQETQYF	TGTGCCACCAGCAGAGATCCAAGCGGCCAAGAGACCCAGTACTTC
TRBV7-8	-	-	TRBJ2-1	CASSSRTGSSYNEQFF	TGTGCCAGCAGTTCTCGGACGGGGAGCTCCTACAATGAGCAGTTCTTC
TRBV19	many	-	TRBJ2-1	CASTLRGRDSSYEQFF	TGTGCCAGTACCCTACGGGGCCGGGACTCTAGCTATGAGCAGTTCTTC
TRBV27	many	-	TRBJ1-4	CASSPNPRLREKLFF	TGTGCCAGCAGTCCTAATCCCCGGTTAAGGGAAAAACTGTTTTTT
TRBV10-3	many	TRBD2	TRBJ2-7	CAIRTSGTYEQYF	TGTGCCATTCGGACTAGCGGTACCTACGAGCAGTACTTC
TRBV7-2	many	TRBD2	TRBJ2-3	CASSLGRGSTDTQYF	TGTGCCAGCAGCTTAGGGCGGGGGAGCACAGATACGCAGTATTTT
TRBV7-9	many	-	TRBJ2-7	CASSLVSGRTSYEQYF	TGTGCCAGCAGCTTAGTTTCGGGGAGGACCTCCTACGAGCAGTACTTC
TRBV6-2/TRBV6-3	many	TRBD1	TRBJ2-7	CASSTDRGHEQYF	TGTGCCAGCAGTACCGACAGGGGGCACGAGCAGTACTTC
TRBV5-1	many	-	TRBJ1-2	CASSRGSGDYGYTF	TGCGCCAGCTCGAGAGGGAGTGGAGACTATGGCTACACCTTC
TRBV2	many	-	TRBJ1-6	CASTPGIALHF	TGTGCCAGCACGCCAGGGATTGCCCTCCACTTT
TRBV7-9	few	-	TRBJ1-5	CASSLESYQPQHF	TGTGCCAGCAGCTTAGAAAGTTATCAGCCCCAGCATTTT
TRBV5-1	many	-	TRBJ1-5	CASSFGLGGNQPQHF	TGCGCCAGCAGCTTCGGGCTGGGAGGCAATCAGCCCCAGCATTTT
TRBV4-2	-	TRBD2	TRBJ2-5	CASSQETSWETQYF	TGTGCCAGCAGCCAAGAGACTAGCTGGGAGACCCAGTACTTC
TRBV5-4	many	-	TRBJ2-5	CASSLGLETQYF	TGTGCCAGCAGCTTGGGGTTAGAGACCCAGTACTTC
TRBV20-1	many	TRBD2	TRBJ2-3	CSAGRGLANTDTQYF	TGCAGTGCTGGGAGGGGACTAGCTAACACAGATACGCAGTATTTT
TRBV18	many	-	TRBJ2-3	CASSYLGLESTDTQYF	TGTGCCAGCTCGTACCTGGGACTCGAAAGCACAGATACGCAGTATTTT
TRBV20-1	many	TRBD2	TRBJ2-3	CSARDGLAGSTDTQYF	TGCAGTGCTAGAGATGGACTAGCGGGGAGCACAGATACGCAGTATTTT
TRBV18	many	-	TRBJ1-2	CASSPDWRGTNYGYTF	TGTGCCAGCTCACCAGATTGGCGGGGGACCAACTATGGCTACACCTTC
TRBV29-1	many	TRBD1	TRBJ2-3	CSVRTGGGTDTQYF	TGCAGCGTTAGGACAGGGGGCGGCACAGATACGCAGTATTTT
TRBV9	many	-	TRBJ2-5	CASSVGGGSTSRETQYF	TGTGCCAGCAGCGTAGGGGGCGGGTCCACCTCTCGGGAGACCCAGTACTTC
TRBV28	-	-	TRBJ2-7	CASSFRLVSYEQYF	TGTGCCAGCAGTTTTAGACTAGTATCCTACGAGCAGTACTTC
TRBV6-6	many	-	TRBJ1-1	CATEQSLGQLVNTEAFF	TGTGCCACCGAGCAGTCGTTGGGACAACTGGTGAACACTGAAGCTTTCTTT